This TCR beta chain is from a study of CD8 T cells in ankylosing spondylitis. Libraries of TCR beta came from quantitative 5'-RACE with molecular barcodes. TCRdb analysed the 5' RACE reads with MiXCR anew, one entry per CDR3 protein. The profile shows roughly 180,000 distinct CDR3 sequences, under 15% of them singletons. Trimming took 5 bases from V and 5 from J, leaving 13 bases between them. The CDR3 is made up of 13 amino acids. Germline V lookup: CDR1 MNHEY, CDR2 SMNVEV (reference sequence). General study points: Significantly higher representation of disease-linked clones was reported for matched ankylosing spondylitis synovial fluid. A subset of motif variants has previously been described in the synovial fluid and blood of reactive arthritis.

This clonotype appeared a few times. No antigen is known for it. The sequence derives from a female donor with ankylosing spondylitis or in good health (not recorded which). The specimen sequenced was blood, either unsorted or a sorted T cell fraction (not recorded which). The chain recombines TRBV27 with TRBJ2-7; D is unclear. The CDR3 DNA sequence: TGTGCCAGCAGTCCCTGGATGCTCCACGAGCAGTACTTC. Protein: CASSPWMLHEQYF.